This TCR beta chain was retrieved from a study of blood T cell repertoires in COVID-19. Study as a whole: Italy, Spain and the United States were the sources of the convalescent and acute COVID-19 samples. From T cells, B-cell-depleted T cells, or PBMCs came the material, which was cDNA or gDNA.

Germline V lookup: CDR1 WSHSY, CDR2 SAAADI. The germline V and J ends were trimmed by 1 base and 2 bases, with 11 bases remaining between them. The CDR3 spans 15 residues. Per the authors' pipeline: From reference gene primer amplification, estimates of nucleated cell counts were derived. Only in-frame clones appear in the TCRdb table, and some are missing; sequencing was by immunoSEQ multiplex PCR. Clone size and V and J calls were adopted from that table, with D and trimming inferred from the DNA. The sample carries 85,000 to 120,000 clones, 70% to 90% recorded once. The rearrangement uses TRBV10-2 and TRBJ2-5; unclear D gene. Sequencing was done on a sample of peripheral blood. This TCR was sampled from a man aged 45 to 65 with active COVID-19. The CDR3 sequence is CASSEYPTVQETQYF. CDR3 coding DNA: TGCGCCAGCAGTGAGTATCCGACTGTTCAAGAGACCCAGTACTTC.